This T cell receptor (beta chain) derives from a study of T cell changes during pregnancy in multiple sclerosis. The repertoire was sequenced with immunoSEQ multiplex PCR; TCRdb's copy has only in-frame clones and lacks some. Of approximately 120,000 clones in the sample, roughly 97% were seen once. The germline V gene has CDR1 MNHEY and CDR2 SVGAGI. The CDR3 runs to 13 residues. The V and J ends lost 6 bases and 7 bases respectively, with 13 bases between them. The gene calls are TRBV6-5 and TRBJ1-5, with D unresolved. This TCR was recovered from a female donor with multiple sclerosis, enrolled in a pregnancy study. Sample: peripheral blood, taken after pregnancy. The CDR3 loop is CASSPTPGQPQHF. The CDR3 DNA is TGTGCCAGCAGCCCCACACCGGGACAGCCCCAGCATTTT.